Below are 25 T cell receptor beta chains sequenced from a single sample in a study of T cell responses to AZD1222 COVID-19 vaccine. Some clones are missing from TCRdb's copy, which holds only in-frame ones; the method was immunoSEQ multiplex PCR. Of about 130,000 clones listed, around 90% were seen once; the top ten hold approximately 1.5%. The specimen was peripheral blood, collected on day 0 of AZD1222 vaccination. These receptors all stem from an adult in good health.

V gene TRBV10-3 combines with J gene TRBJ1-5; perhaps TRBD1 as D (6 bases). The germline CDR1 and CDR2 sequences are ENHRY and SYGVKD. The CDR3 runs 12 residues. V lost 4 bases and J lost 13, with 14 bases in between. CDR3 in amino acids: CAISAQGLPQHF. The CDR3 DNA reads TGTGCCATCAGTGCACAGGGATTACCGCAGCATTTT.

The V call is TRBV3-1 (or the pseudogene TRBV3-2), the J call TRBJ1-2, with D perhaps matching TRBD1 (5 bases). Germline V CDR1 and CDR2: LGHDT, YNNKEL (reference sequence). The V end was cut by 0 bases, the J end by 5 bases, with 7 bases between. This CDR3 contains 13 residues. The CDR3 reads CASSQDQGYGYTF. CDR3 nucleotides: TGTGCCAGCAGCCAAGATCAGGGATATGGCTACACCTTC.

The chain joins TRBV27 to TRBJ1-6, with no clear D. CDR1 MNHEY and CDR2 SMNVEV come from the germline V gene (reference sequence). The length of the CDR3 is 15 residues. V lost 5 bases to trimming and J lost 8 bases, with 16 bases between them. The CDR3 loop is CASSLSPDPDSPLHF. For the CDR3, the DNA is TGTGCCAGCAGTCTAAGCCCGGACCCCGATTCACCCCTCCACTTT.

This clone appeared a few times. Mismatch with germline at one junction end may stem from a read error. The V call is TRBV7-3, the J call TRBJ2-7, with a possible D match to TRBD2 (6 bases). Germline V gives CDR1 SGHTA, CDR2 FQGTGA. This CDR3 comprises 14 residues. In nucleotides, the CDR3 is TGTGCCAGTAGCTCCGGAGGGGTTCCCTACGAGCAGTACTTC. Its translation is CASSSGGVPYEQYF.

The rearrangement joins TRBV27 to TRBJ2-1; tentative D call: TRBD2 (6 bases). Trimming removed 6 bases at V and 4 bases at J, with 10 bases between. There are 13 residues in the CDR3. CDR1 is MNHEY and CDR2 is SMNVEV in the germline V gene (reference sequence). DNA for the CDR3: TGTGCCAGCAGCTCGGACTATTACAATGAGCAGTTCTTC. Translation: CASSSDYYNEQFF.

V is TRBV5-4 and J is TRBJ2-3; D is ambiguous. V was pared by 1 base and J by 2 bases, with 5 bases between. Germline assignment: CDR1 SGHNT and CDR2 YYREEE (reference sequence). The CDR3 has 13 amino acids. This chain's CDR3 is CASSLTVTDTQYF. In DNA form, the CDR3 reads TGTGCCAGCAGCTTGACAGTCACAGATACGCAGTATTTT.

The CDR3 here is CASSPPVPTGSNYGYTF. DNA for the CDR3: TGTGCCAGCAGCCCCCCGGTCCCGACAGGCTCAAACTATGGCTACACCTTC. V gene TRBV7-6 combines with J gene TRBJ1-2; maybe TRBD1 (6 bases). Germline V gene sequence: CDR1 SGHVS, CDR2 FNYEAQ. Between the trimmed V and J ends, which lost 5 bases and 2 bases, there was a span of 21 bases. The CDR3 sequence is 17 residues long.

This chain joins TRBV28 and TRBJ2-7; 8 bases are shared with TRBD1. The CDR3 spans 14 residues. Trimming took 7 bases from V and 2 from J; bases not matched to a gene: 7. Germline V gene data show CDR1 as MDHEN and CDR2 as SYDVKM. CDR3 region: CASKPGQATYEQYF. The CDR3, as DNA: TGTGCCAGCAAACCGGGACAGGCGACCTACGAGCAGTACTTC.

The J gene is TRBJ1-2, the V gene TRBV27; tentative D call: TRBD1 (5 bases). Germline V CDR1 and CDR2: MNHEY, SMNVEV (reference sequence). There are 12 residues in the CDR3. V dropped 8 bases and J dropped 8 bases, with 15 bases sitting between them. The CDR3 DNA is TGTGCCAGCCGAACGGTGAACAGGGGCTACACCTTC. Its translation is CASRTVNRGYTF.

The chain links TRBV6-5 to TRBJ1-2, with 8 nucleotides matching TRBD1. CDR1 is MNHEY, CDR2 SVGAGI, per germline. The CDR3 has 13 amino acids. V shed 8 bases and J 3 bases; nucleotides not matched to a gene: 5. The CDR3 region is CASYRGADYGYTF. As DNA, the CDR3 is TGTGCCAGCTACAGGGGGGCAGACTATGGCTACACCTTC.

The rearrangement joins TRBV5-8 to TRBJ1-2; no clear D gene. V shed 2 bases and J shed 5 bases, with 19 bases lying between them. From germline, CDR1 is SGHTS and CDR2 YDEGEE. The CDR3 extends over 16 amino acids. CDR3 coding DNA: TGTGCCAGCAGCTTTTCCAGTACCGGGTCGAATTATGGCTACACCTTC. It specifies CASSFSSTGSNYGYTF. The complete variable domain, with remaining parts taken from reference TRBV5-8 and TRBJ1-2, reads EAGVTQSPTHLIKTRGQQATLRCSPISGHTSVYWYQQALGLGLQFLLWYDEGEERNRGNFPPRFSGRQFPNYSSELNVNALELEDSALYLCASSFSSTGSNYGYTFGSGTRLTVV.

V is TRBV2 and J is TRBJ2-1; the D is unclear. This CDR3 has 13 residues. Germline assignment: CDR1 SNHLY and CDR2 FYNNEI. The germline V and J ends were trimmed by 8 bases and 0 bases, with 8 bases remaining between them. The CDR3 reads CASGFYSYNEQFF. The CDR3 coding sequence is TGTGCCAGCGGATTTTACTCCTACAATGAGCAGTTCTTC.

CDR3 protein: CAWSVTGGTGYTF. The CDR3 nucleotides are TGTGCCTGGAGTGTAACAGGGGGCACTGGCTACACCTTC. V gene TRBV30 combines with J gene TRBJ1-2, with 9 bases matching TRBD1. The germline gives CDR1 GTSNPN, CDR2 SVGIG (reference sequence). The V gene end was trimmed by 0 bases and the J gene end by 7 bases; junction bases not matched to a gene: 3. This CDR3 is 13 amino acids long.

The V and J genes are TRBV3-1 (or the pseudogene TRBV3-2) and TRBJ2-3; TRBD1 aligns across 7 bases. Germline CDR1 LGHDT, CDR2 YNNKEL (reference sequence). Unmatched junction bases numbered 4, after V lost 1 base and J lost 0 bases. This CDR3 spans 16 amino acids. The CDR3 DNA sequence: TGTGCCAGCAGCCAAGGAGGGGGCCTGAGCACAGATACGCAGTATTTT. Amino acids: CASSQGGGLSTDTQYF.

The gene calls are TRBV11-2 and TRBJ2-7; 14 positions agree with TRBD2. Losses at the gene ends were 1 base for V and 7 bases for J; bases not matched to a gene: 6. The CDR3 covers 16 residues. Per the germline V gene, CDR1 is SGHAT and CDR2 is FQNNGV. Here the CDR3 DNA reads TGTGCCAGCAGCTTAGTAGCGGGACTAGCGGGGGAAGAGCAGTACTTC. This translates into CASSLVAGLAGEEQYF. Full variable domain (outside the CDR3, taken from reference TRBV11-2 and TRBJ2-7): EAGVAQSPRYKIIEKRQSVAFWCNPISGHATLYWYQQILGQGPKLLIQFQNNGVVDDSQLPKDRFSAERLKGVDSTLKIQPAKLEDSAVYLCASSLVAGLAGEEQYFGPGTRLTVT.

The chain employs TRBV11-2 and TRBJ2-7; D may match TRBD1 or TRBD2 (7 bases each). Germline lookup yields CDR1 SGHAT and CDR2 FQNNGV. Trimming left V 3 bases short and J 5 bases short, with 14 bases between. The CDR3 extends over 14 amino acids. As DNA, the CDR3 is TGTGCCAGCAGCTTGTGGGACAGCGGGGACGAGCAGTACTTC. This translates into CASSLWDSGDEQYF.

The rearrangement joins TRBV29-1 to TRBJ1-3; weak D call: TRBD1 (6 bases). This CDR3 has 15 amino acids. Trimming stripped 0 bases from V and 4 bases from J, with 13 bases between. Germline CDR1 reads SQVTM; CDR2 reads ANQGSEA. In nucleotides, the CDR3 is TGCAGCGTTGAAGAACCTGGGGGCTCGGGAAACACCATATATTTT. Protein: CSVEEPGGSGNTIYF.

The chain has TRBV5-6 and TRBJ2-7; the D is unclear. Germline CDR1 SGHDT, CDR2 YYEEEE. Trimming cost V 0 bases and J 10 bases, with 11 bases left between them. The CDR3 length is 12 residues. CDR3 DNA: TGTGCCAGCAGCTTGGTCGGGCCTGAACAGTACTTC. This codes for CASSLVGPEQYF.

This clone was observed once. The chain uses TRBV5-1 and TRBJ1-3; D gene uncertain. V shed 0 bases and J shed 0 bases, with 7 bases lying between them. The CDR3 covers 15 residues. Per the germline V gene, CDR1 is SGHRS and CDR2 is YFSETQ. CDR3 loop: CASSLVGSSGNTIYF. Written as DNA, the CDR3 is TGCGCCAGCAGCTTGGTCGGGAGCTCTGGAAACACCATATATTTT.

The rearrangement links TRBV30 to TRBJ1-5; possible D gene TRBD1, 6 bases. Germline lookup yields CDR1 GTSNPN and CDR2 SVGIG (reference sequence). The CDR3 runs 13 residues. Trimming pared 2 bases from V and 5 bases from J, leaving 10 bases between. CDR3 sequence reads: CAWSMGGDQPQHF. The CDR3 DNA is TGTGCCTGGAGTATGGGGGGCGATCAGCCCCAGCATTTT.

The chain joins TRBV5-5 to TRBJ1-5, with no clear D. Germline CDR1 is SGHKS and CDR2 is YYEKEE (reference sequence). V lost 0 bases and J lost 4, with 8 bases in between. The CDR3 extends over 14 amino acids. The CDR3 DNA reads TGTGCCAGCAGCTTGGGAGGGCTGAATCAGCCCCAGCATTTT. Encoded protein: CASSLGGLNQPQHF.

This clone was observed a handful of times. CDR3 nucleotides: TGTGCCAGCAGCTTTATGGCGGGGGGGTCCTACAATGAGCAGTTCTTC. Amino acids: CASSFMAGGSYNEQFF. The chain joins TRBV5-8 to TRBJ2-1; 9 positions match TRBD2. The junction had 4 bases not matched to a gene; V was cut back by 2 bases and J by 1 base. The CDR3 runs 16 residues. Per the germline V gene, CDR1 is SGHTS and CDR2 is YDEGEE.

This clone has a single count. V usage is TRBV29-1 and J usage is TRBJ2-1; 7 bases map to TRBD2. The V gene end was trimmed by 5 bases and the J gene end by 4 bases; junction bases not matched to a gene: 5. Germline CDR1 and CDR2: SQVTM and ANQGSEA. This CDR3 contains 13 residues. This CDR3 is CSVSWTRYNEQFF. As DNA, the CDR3 is TGCAGCGTTTCCTGGACTAGATACAATGAGCAGTTCTTC.

The chain is built from TRBV19 and TRBJ2-1; 7 bases align to TRBD2. CDR1 and CDR2 from the germline V gene are LNHDA and SQIVND (reference sequence). The V gene end was trimmed by 6 bases and the J gene end by 1 base; junction bases not matched to a gene: 9. The CDR3 has 16 amino acids. The CDR3 DNA sequence: TGTGCCAGTAGCACGGGTGGGGGGGGGTCCTACAATGAGCAGTTCTTC. Amino acid sequence: CASSTGGGGSYNEQFF.

This clone was seen a few times. The rearrangement links TRBV2 to TRBJ2-7, with a tentative D call TRBD1 (5 bases). V shed 6 bases and J shed 6 bases, with 18 bases lying between them. The CDR3 covers 14 residues. Germline CDR1 is SNHLY and CDR2 is FYNNEI. DNA of the CDR3: TGTGCCAGCAGGGACACGAAACGTCTTGTCGAGCAGTACTTC. Protein sequence: CASRDTKRLVEQYF. Based on the CDR3 plus reference TRBV2 and TRBJ2-7, the full variable domain is EPEVTQTPSHQVTQMGQEVILRCVPISNHLYFYWYRQILGQKVEFLVSFYNNEISEKSEIFDDQFSVERPDGSNFTLKIRSTKLEDSAMYFCASRDTKRLVEQYFGPGTRLTVT.